The 17 T cell receptor beta chains below were found in one sample sequenced in a study of blood T cell repertoires in COVID-19 (dated by TCRdb to the early 2020s). The receptor library was made with the immunoSEQ multiplex PCR assay. As stored in TCRdb, this immuneACCESS dataset retains in-frame rearrangements with V and J assigned. A fraction of the clones does not appear; measured against another copy, unresolved V genes explain less than half of the discrepancy, and the remainder lacks a known reason. This sample has fewer than 350,000 clones in its table, and about 89% of those were observed once. The top ten hold 1.7% of the sample. Sample: PBMCs or T cells enriched from blood (not recorded which). The source of these receptors is a woman aged 40 to 49 who had recovered from COVID-19.

The chain joins TRBV4-2 to TRBJ1-6; TRBD1 might be the D (5 bases). Trimming cost V 1 base and J 2 bases, with 9 bases left between them. The germline CDR1 and CDR2 sequences are LGHNA and YNFKEQ. This CDR3 comprises 16 residues. CDR3 DNA sequence: TGTGCCAGCAGCCAAGTTGGGGCAGCCTATAATTCACCCCTCCACTTT. It codes for CASSQVGAAYNSPLHF.

The chain is built from TRBV18 and TRBJ1-3; D gene ambiguous. This CDR3 has 15 amino acids. CDR1 and CDR2 (germline): KGHSH, LQKENI. V was trimmed by 1 base and J by 0 bases, leaving 7 bases between them. The CDR3 is CASSPQDSSGNTIYF. DNA for the CDR3: TGTGCCAGCTCACCACAGGACTCCTCTGGAAACACCATATATTTT.

This clone was found once. This chain connects TRBV18 to TRBJ2-7, with D possibly being TRBD1 (6 bases). The germline V and J ends were trimmed by 3 bases and 2 bases, with 17 bases remaining between them. Germline loops: CDR1 KGHSH, CDR2 LQKENI. This CDR3 is built from 16 residues. CDR3 protein: CASSPGQSTFTYEQYF. CDR3 DNA sequence: TGTGCCAGCTCACCCGGACAGTCAACCTTCACCTACGAGCAGTACTTC.

V gene TRBV6-1 combines with J gene TRBJ2-1, with D maybe TRBD2 (7 bases). The CDR3 contains 17 residues. Germline values: CDR1 MNHNS, CDR2 SASEGT. V was shortened by 1 base and J by 8 bases, with 21 bases between the two germline ends. The CDR3 sequence is CASSEVYRTGGRDEQFF. CDR3 coding DNA: TGTGCCAGCAGTGAAGTTTATCGAACGGGGGGCCGGGATGAGCAGTTCTTC.

This CDR3 is CASSTRTSPSSYNEQFF. Here the CDR3 DNA reads TGTGCCAGCAGTACCCGGACTAGCCCCAGCTCCTACAATGAGCAGTTCTTC. The J gene is TRBJ2-1, the V gene TRBV28, with 8 positions matching TRBD2. V lost 5 bases, J lost 0 bases, and 9 bases stayed unmatched. Germline V gives CDR1 MDHEN, CDR2 SYDVKM. The CDR3 spans 17 residues.

This clone was recorded only once. The genes are TRBV5-1 and TRBJ1-1, with D perhaps matching TRBD1 (6 bases). Trimming pared 5 bases from V and 11 bases from J, leaving 25 bases between. This CDR3 has 15 residues. Germline V gives CDR1 SGHRS, CDR2 YFSETQ. The CDR3 nucleotides read TGCGCCAGCAGTAAGGGGGGTAGCGGGCTATTGATGGCTTTCTTT. It translates to CASSKGGSGLLMAFF.

In its sample, this clone was seen a few times. This chain links TRBV5-1 with TRBJ1-5, with D perhaps matching TRBD1 (5 bases). The CDR3 length is 13 residues. The germline V and J ends were trimmed by 2 bases and 6 bases, with 9 bases remaining between them. The germline V gene encodes CDR1 SGHRS and CDR2 YFSETQ. The CDR3 DNA sequence: TGCGCCAGCAGCTTAGGGGAAGGTCAGCCCCAGCATTTT. Its translation is CASSLGEGQPQHF.

The V gene is TRBV5-4, the J gene TRBJ2-7, with 8 positions matching TRBD1. Trimming removed 0 bases from V and 3 bases from J; junction bases left unmatched: 11. The CDR3 is 17 amino acids. From germline, CDR1 is SGHNT and CDR2 YYREEE (reference sequence). The CDR3 spells CASSLAGLPGGLYEQYF. As DNA, the CDR3 is TGTGCCAGCAGCTTGGCGGGTCTCCCAGGGGGCCTCTACGAGCAGTACTTC.

The chain has TRBV9 and TRBJ2-2, with TRBD1 matching over 11 bases. The CDR3 has 18 amino acids. V gave up 3 bases and J gave up 3 bases; unmatched junction bases: 10. From germline, CDR1 is SGDLS and CDR2 YYNGEE. The CDR3 region is CASSGYGQGAVDTGELFF. The CDR3 nucleotides read TGTGCCAGCAGCGGATACGGACAGGGGGCCGTTGACACCGGGGAGCTGTTTTTT.

The chain recombines TRBV27 with TRBJ2-7, with a possible D match to TRBD2 (5 bases). V dropped 8 bases and J dropped 5 bases, with 13 bases sitting between them. Germline CDR1 MNHEY, CDR2 SMNVEV (reference sequence). This CDR3 spans 12 amino acids. The CDR3 nucleotides are TGTGCCAGCGTCGGGGTTTCGGACGAGCAGTACTTC. Translated: CASVGVSDEQYF.

The rearrangement joins TRBV6-5 to TRBJ1-1; D may be TRBD1 (6 bases). The CDR3 is made up of 14 amino acids. The V end lost 5 bases, the J end lost 0 bases, and 10 bases lay between the germline ends. CDR1 is MNHEY and CDR2 is SVGAGI in the germline V gene. In DNA, the CDR3 is TGTGCCAGCAGTAACTACAGGGTGAACACTGAAGCTTTCTTT. Protein sequence: CASSNYRVNTEAFF.

The chain uses TRBV6-5 and TRBJ2-7; 9 nucleotides line up with TRBD2. The CDR3 has 16 residues. After removal of 4 bases from V and 6 bases from J, the junction contained 13 bases not matched to a gene. The germline V gene has CDR1 MNHEY and CDR2 SVGAGI. The CDR3 is CASSFRTSVERGEQYF. For the CDR3, the DNA is TGTGCCAGCAGTTTCCGGACTAGCGTGGAAAGGGGCGAGCAGTACTTC.

This clone has a handful of counts. V and J are TRBV10-3 and TRBJ1-1, with D unclear. V gave up 6 bases and J gave up 1 base, with 6 bases separating them. The germline V gene encodes CDR1 ENHRY and CDR2 SYGVKD. The CDR3 is 12 amino acids. The CDR3 sequence: CAIRAGNTEAFF. The CDR3 DNA sequence: TGTGCCATCAGAGCAGGGAACACTGAAGCTTTCTTT.

The chain joins TRBV19 to TRBJ1-5; maybe TRBD1 (6 bases). Looked up from germline, CDR1 is LNHDA and CDR2 is SQIVND (reference sequence). The V end was cut by 9 bases, the J end by 2 bases, with 8 bases between. The CDR3 sequence is 12 residues long. In DNA form, the CDR3 reads TGTGCCAGCAACAGGGGCAATCAGCCCCAGCATTTT. Translated, it gives CASNRGNQPQHF.

This chain connects TRBV28 to TRBJ2-7; 7 nucleotides align to TRBD1. V trimming: 6 bases; J trimming: 0 bases; junction bases outside the gene matches: 8. From germline, CDR1 is MDHEN and CDR2 SYDVKM. CDR3 size: 15 residues. CDR3 in DNA: TGTGCCAGCAGACCTATGAGGGGGCTCTCCTACGAGCAGTACTTC. Its protein is CASRPMRGLSYEQYF.

The chain recombines TRBV10-2 with TRBJ1-5; D is unclear. This CDR3 region has 14 residues. The V end was cut by 0 bases, the J end by 6 bases, with 9 bases between. Germline V CDR1 and CDR2: WSHSY, SAAADI. The CDR3, as DNA: TGCGCCAGCAGTGAGTCCCCCATGCGTCAGCCCCAGCATTTT. Protein product: CASSESPMRQPQHF.

The rearrangement joins TRBV19 to TRBJ2-2, with D perhaps TRBD1 (5 bases). With 5 bases removed from V and 7 bases from J, the gap between germline ends came to 14 bases. Germline CDR1 and CDR2: LNHDA and SQIVND (reference sequence). The CDR3 consists of 14 residues. DNA of the CDR3: TGTGCCAGTAGTTCCCAGGGTTATAGCGGGGAGCTGTTTTTT. This gives the protein CASSSQGYSGELFF. Using reference TRBV19 and TRBJ2-2 for the parts outside the CDR3, the full variable domain is DGGITQSPKYLFRKEGQNVTLSCEQNLNHDAMYWYRQDPGQGLRLIYYSQIVNDFQKGDIAEGYSVSREKKESFPLTVTSAQKNPTAFYLCASSSQGYSGELFFGEGSRLTVL.